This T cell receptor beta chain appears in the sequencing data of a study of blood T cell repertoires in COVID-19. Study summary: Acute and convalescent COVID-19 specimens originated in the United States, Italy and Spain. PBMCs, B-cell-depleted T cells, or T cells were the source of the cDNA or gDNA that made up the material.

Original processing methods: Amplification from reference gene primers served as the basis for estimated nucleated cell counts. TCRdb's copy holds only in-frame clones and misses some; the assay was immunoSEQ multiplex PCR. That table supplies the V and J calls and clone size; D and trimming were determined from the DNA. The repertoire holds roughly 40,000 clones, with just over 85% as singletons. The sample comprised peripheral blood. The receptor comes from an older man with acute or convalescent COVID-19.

The CDR3 bases are TGTGCCAGCAGTTTTCGGAGGGGGGGCGATACGCAGTATTTT. Amino acid sequence: CASSFRRGGDTQYF. The chain recombines TRBV6-5 with TRBJ2-3, with D maybe TRBD2 (7 bases). Germline V gene sequence: CDR1 MNHEY, CDR2 SVGAGI. There are 14 residues in the CDR3. V was trimmed by 4 bases and J by 6 bases, leaving 14 bases between them.